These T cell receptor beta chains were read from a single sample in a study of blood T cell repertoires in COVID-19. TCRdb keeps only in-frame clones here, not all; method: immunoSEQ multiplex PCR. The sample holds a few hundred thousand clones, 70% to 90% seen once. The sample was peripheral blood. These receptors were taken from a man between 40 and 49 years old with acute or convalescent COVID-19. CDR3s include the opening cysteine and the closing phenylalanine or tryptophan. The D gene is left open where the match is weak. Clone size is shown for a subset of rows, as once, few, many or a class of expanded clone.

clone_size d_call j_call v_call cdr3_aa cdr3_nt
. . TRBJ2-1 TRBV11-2 CASSTLLGYNEQFF TGTGCCAGCAGCACCTTACTAGGCTACAATGAGCAGTTCTTC
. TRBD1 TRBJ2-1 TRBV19 CASTPGQGGNEQFF TGTGCCAGTACCCCGGGACAGGGAGGGAATGAGCAGTTCTTC
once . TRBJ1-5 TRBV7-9 CASSLAGGDQPQHF TGTGCCAGCAGCTTAGCAGGGGGGGATCAGCCCCAGCATTTT
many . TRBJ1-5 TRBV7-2 CASSYRGNQPQHF TGTGCCAGCAGCTACAGGGGCAATCAGCCCCAGCATTTT
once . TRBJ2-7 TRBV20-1 CSANHRDEQYF TGCAGTGCTAACCACAGGGACGAGCAGTACTTC
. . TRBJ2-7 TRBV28 CASSLKLGGLTYEQYF TGTGCCAGCAGTTTAAAGTTGGGAGGCCTAACCTACGAGCAGTACTTC
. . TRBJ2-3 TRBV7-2 CASSPHRGTDTQYF TGTGCCAGCAGCCCTCACAGGGGCACAGATACGCAGTATTTT
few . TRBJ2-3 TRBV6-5 CASMTGKETTDTQYF TGTGCCAGCATGACGGGGAAGGAGACCACAGATACGCAGTATTTT
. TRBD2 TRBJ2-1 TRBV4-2 CASSQASGGPRYNEQFF TGTGCCAGCAGCCAAGCCAGCGGGGGGCCGAGATACAATGAGCAGTTCTTC
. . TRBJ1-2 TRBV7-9 CASSLDKRAGEGGYTF TGTGCCAGCAGCTTAGACAAGAGAGCAGGGGAAGGTGGCTACACCTTC
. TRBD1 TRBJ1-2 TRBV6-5 CASSYNPGTGYGYTF TGTGCCAGCAGTTACAATCCCGGGACAGGGTACGGCTACACCTTC
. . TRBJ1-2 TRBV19 CASRSGQAKGGYTF TGTGCCAGTAGAAGCGGGCAGGCGAAGGGAGGCTACACCTTC
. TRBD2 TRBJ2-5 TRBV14 CASSPMGRVQEETQYF TGTGCCAGCAGCCCAATGGGGAGGGTCCAAGAAGAGACCCAGTACTTC
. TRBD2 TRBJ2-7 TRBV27 CASSLLAGGGEQYF TGTGCCAGCAGTTTACTAGCGGGAGGCGGGGAGCAGTACTTC
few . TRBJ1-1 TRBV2 CASSESVVTGNTEAFF TGTGCCAGCAGTGAATCAGTTGTAACAGGGAACACTGAAGCTTTCTTT
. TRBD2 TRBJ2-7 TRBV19 CASSTLAFPYEQYF TGTGCCAGTAGCACACTAGCGTTCCCCTACGAGCAGTACTTC
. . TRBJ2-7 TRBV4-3 CASSQDFGSSYEQYF TGCGCCAGCAGCCAAGATTTCGGGTCGTCGTACGAGCAGTACTTC
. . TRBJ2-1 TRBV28 CATEDGDNEQFF TGTGCCACCGAGGACGGGGACAATGAGCAGTTCTTC
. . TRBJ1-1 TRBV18 CASSPELNTEAFF TGTGCCAGCTCACCTGAGTTGAACACTGAAGCTTTCTTT
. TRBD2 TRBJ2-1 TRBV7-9 CASSQGLAGTYNEQFF TGTGCCAGCAGCCAGGGACTAGCTGGAACCTACAATGAGCAGTTCTTC
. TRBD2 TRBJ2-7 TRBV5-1 CASSSSLTGGSYEQYF TGCGCCAGCAGCTCAAGCCTAACGGGGGGCTCCTACGAGCAGTACTTC
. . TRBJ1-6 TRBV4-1 CASSQNRASPLHF TGCGCCAGCAGCCAAAACAGGGCTTCACCCCTCCACTTT
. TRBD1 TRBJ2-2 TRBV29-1 CSVNIAGGVYTGELFF TGCAGCGTTAATATAGCAGGGGGCGTTTACACCGGGGAGCTGTTTTTT
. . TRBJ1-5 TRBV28 CASSPFSGFNQPQHF TGTGCCAGCAGTCCATTCTCCGGGTTCAATCAGCCCCAGCATTTT
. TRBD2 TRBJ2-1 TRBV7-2 CASSLGGGIGNEQFF TGTGCCAGCAGCTTAGGCGGGGGGATTGGGAATGAGCAGTTCTTC
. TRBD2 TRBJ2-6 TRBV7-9 CASSREGTSSGANVLTF TGTGCCAGCAGCCGGGAGGGCACTTCCTCTGGGGCCAACGTCCTGACTTTC
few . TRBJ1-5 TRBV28 CASSGGHLRRPQHF TGTGCCAGCAGTGGAGGGCATCTTCGACGGCCCCAGCATTTT
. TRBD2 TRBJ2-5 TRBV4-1 CASSQDETSGRFAHF TGCGCCAGCAGCCAAGATGAGACTAGCGGGAGGTTTGCCCACTTC
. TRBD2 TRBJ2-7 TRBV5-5 CASCAGVGGYEQYF TGTGCCAGCTGCGCGGGGGTCGGGGGGTACGAGCAGTACTTC
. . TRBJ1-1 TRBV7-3 CASSFGRGFGTNTEAFF TGTGCCAGCAGCTTCGGCAGGGGTTTCGGAACGAACACTGAAGCTTTCTTT
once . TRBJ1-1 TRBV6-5 CASSYSPGSEAFF TGTGCCAGCAGTTACTCGCCGGGAAGTGAAGCTTTCTTT
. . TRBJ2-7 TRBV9 CASSGIGGGESYEQYF TGTGCCAGCAGCGGTATAGGAGGGGGCGAGAGCTACGAGCAGTACTTC
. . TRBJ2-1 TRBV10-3 CAISPGGSYNEQFF TGTGCCATCAGCCCCGGCGGTAGTTACAATGAGCAGTTCTTC
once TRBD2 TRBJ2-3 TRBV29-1 CSGAPSGRRVDTQYF TGCAGCGGTGCCCCTAGCGGGAGGAGGGTAGATACGCAGTATTTT
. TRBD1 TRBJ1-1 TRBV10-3 CAISNRGSTEAFF TGTGCCATCAGCAACAGGGGTTCCACTGAAGCTTTCTTT
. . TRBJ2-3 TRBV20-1 CSASGGTDYTDTQYF TGCAGTGCTAGTGGCGGGACGGACTACACAGATACGCAGTATTTT
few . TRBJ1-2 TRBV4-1 CASSQDRGPYGYTF TGCGCCAGCAGCCAAGATCGCGGCCCGTATGGCTACACCTTC
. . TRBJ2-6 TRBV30 CAWSAWRPGANVLTF TGTGCCTGGAGCGCCTGGAGGCCTGGGGCCAACGTCCTGACTTTC
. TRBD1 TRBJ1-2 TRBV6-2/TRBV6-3 CASSYSTSRGDYGYTF TGTGCCAGCAGTTACTCCACAAGCAGGGGGGACTATGGCTACACCTTC
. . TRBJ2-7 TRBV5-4 CASSLDGEQYF TGTGCCAGCAGCTTGGACGGCGAGCAGTACTTC
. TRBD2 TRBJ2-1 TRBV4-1 CASSQLKGTSGGAVYNEQFF TGCGCCAGCAGCCAACTAAAAGGTACTAGCGGGGGGGCCGTCTACAATGAGCAGTTCTTC
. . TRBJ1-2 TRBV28 CATCRDLGYGYTF TGTGCCACCTGCAGGGATCTCGGCTATGGCTACACCTTC
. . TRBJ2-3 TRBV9 CASSVLSGAFADTQYF TGTGCCAGCAGCGTTTTGTCGGGAGCTTTCGCAGATACGCAGTATTTT
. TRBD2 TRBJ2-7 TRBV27 CASSFRLAGGAHEQYF TGTGCCAGCAGCTTCCGCTTAGCGGGAGGAGCCCACGAGCAGTACTTC
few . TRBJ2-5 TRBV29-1 CSVGPLAGVETQYF TGCAGCGTTGGGCCATTGGCCGGGGTGGAGACCCAGTACTTC
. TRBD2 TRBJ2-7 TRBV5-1 CASSSRKAGDREQYF TGCGCCAGCAGCTCTAGAAAAGCGGGAGATCGTGAGCAGTACTTC
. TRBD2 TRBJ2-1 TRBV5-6 CASSLGTSSYEQFF TGTGCCAGCAGCTTGGGGACTAGCTCCTATGAGCAGTTCTTC
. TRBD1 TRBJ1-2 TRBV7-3 CASSPTGGAGYGYTF TGTGCCAGCAGCCCCACAGGGGGCGCGGGGTATGGCTACACCTTC
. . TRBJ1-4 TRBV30 CAWSYGLEELFF TGTGCCTGGAGTTATGGTTTAGAGGAACTGTTTTTT
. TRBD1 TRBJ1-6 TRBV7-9 CASSLGTGGAGSPLHF TGTGCCAGCAGCCTCGGGACAGGGGGCGCGGGATCACCCCTCCACTTT
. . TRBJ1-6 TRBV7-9 CASSLGDSPLHF TGTGCCAGCAGCTTGGGAGACTCACCCCTCCACTTT
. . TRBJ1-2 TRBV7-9 CASSLEGARVGYTF TGTGCCAGCAGCTTAGAAGGGGCCCGAGTAGGCTACACCTTC
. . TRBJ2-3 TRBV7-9 CASSLGQGSTDTQYF TGTGCCAGCAGCTTGGGTCAGGGAAGCACAGATACGCAGTATTTT
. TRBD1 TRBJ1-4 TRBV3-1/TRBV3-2 CASSQGTGGAREKLFF TGTGCCAGCAGCCAAGGGACAGGGGGCGCGAGAGAAAAACTGTTTTTT